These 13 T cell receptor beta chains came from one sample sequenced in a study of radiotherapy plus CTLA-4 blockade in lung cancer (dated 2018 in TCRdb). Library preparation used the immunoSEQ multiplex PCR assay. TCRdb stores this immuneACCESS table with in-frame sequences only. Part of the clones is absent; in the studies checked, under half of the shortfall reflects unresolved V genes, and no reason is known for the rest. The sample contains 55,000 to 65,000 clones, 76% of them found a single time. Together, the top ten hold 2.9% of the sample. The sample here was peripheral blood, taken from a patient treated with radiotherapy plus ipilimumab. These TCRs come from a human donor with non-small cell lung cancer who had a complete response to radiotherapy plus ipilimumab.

This chain's CDR3 is CASSRTGGGTEAFF. The CDR3 coding sequence is TGCGCCAGCAGCCGAACAGGGGGCGGGACTGAAGCTTTCTTT. The chain joins TRBV5-1 to TRBJ1-1; 9 bases agree with TRBD1. The CDR3 totals 14 residues. The germline CDR1 and CDR2 sequences are SGHRS and YFSETQ. After removal of 4 bases from V and 5 bases from J, the junction contained 6 bases not matched to a gene.

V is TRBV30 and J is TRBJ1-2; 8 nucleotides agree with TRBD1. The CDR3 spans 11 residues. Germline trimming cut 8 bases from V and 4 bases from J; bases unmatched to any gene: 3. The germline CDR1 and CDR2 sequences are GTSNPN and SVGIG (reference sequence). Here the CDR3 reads CAGGQGYGYTF. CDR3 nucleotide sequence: TGTGCCGGTGGACAGGGCTATGGCTACACCTTC.

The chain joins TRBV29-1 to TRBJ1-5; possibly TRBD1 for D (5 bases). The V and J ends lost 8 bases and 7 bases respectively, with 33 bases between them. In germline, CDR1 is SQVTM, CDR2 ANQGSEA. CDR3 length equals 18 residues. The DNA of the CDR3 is TGCAGCCTGCTAGGGGCTCCATCTCCGAACCCATCTGGACAGCCCCAGCATTTT. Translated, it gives CSLLGAPSPNPSGQPQHF.

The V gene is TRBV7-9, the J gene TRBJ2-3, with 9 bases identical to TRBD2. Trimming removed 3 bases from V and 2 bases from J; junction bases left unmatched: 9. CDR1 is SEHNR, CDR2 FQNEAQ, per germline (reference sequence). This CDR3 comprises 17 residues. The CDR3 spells CASSFPLAGEDTDTQYF. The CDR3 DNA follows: TGTGCCAGCAGCTTTCCTTTAGCGGGAGAAGACACAGATACGCAGTATTTT.

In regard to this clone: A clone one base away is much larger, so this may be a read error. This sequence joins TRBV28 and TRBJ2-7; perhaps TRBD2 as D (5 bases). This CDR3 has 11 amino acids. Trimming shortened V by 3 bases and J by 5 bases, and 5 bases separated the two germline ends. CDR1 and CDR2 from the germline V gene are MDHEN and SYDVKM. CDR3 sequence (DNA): TGTGCCAGCAGTTTCGGGAACGAGCAGTACTTC. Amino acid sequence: CASSFGNEQYF. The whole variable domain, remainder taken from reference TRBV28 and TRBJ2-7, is DVKVTQSSRYLVKRTGEKVFLECVQDMDHENMFWYRQDPGLGLRLIYFSYDVKMKEKGDIPEGYSVSREKKERFSLILESASTNQTSMYLCASSFGNEQYFGPGTRLTVT.

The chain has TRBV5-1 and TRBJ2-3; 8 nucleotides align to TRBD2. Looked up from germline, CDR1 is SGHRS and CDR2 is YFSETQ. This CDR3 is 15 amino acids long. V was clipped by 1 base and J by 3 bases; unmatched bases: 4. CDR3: CASSLSGSFTDTQYF. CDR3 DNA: TGCGCCAGCAGCTTGAGCGGGAGTTTTACAGATACGCAGTATTTT.

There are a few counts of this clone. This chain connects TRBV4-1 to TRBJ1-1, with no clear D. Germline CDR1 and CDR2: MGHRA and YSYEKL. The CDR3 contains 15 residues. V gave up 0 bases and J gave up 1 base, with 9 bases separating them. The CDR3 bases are TGCGCCAGCAGCCAAGATAGACGGGAGAACACTGAAGCTTTCTTT. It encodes CASSQDRRENTEAFF.

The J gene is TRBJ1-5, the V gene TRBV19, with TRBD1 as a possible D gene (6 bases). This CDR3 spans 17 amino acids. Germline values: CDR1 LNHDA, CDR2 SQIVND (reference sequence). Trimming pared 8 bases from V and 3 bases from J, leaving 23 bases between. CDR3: CASSRGRGEEANQPQHF. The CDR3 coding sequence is TGTGCCAGTTCCCGGGGGAGGGGGGAAGAAGCCAATCAGCCCCAGCATTTT. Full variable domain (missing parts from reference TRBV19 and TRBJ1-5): DGGITQSPKYLFRKEGQNVTLSCEQNLNHDAMYWYRQDPGQGLRLIYYSQIVNDFQKGDIAEGYSVSREKKESFPLTVTSAQKNPTAFYLCASSRGRGEEANQPQHFGDGTRLSIL.

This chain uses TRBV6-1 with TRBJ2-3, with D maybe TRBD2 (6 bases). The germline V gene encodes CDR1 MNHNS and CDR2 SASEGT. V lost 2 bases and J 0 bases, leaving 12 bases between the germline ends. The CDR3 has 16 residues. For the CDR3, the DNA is TGTGCCAGCAGTGAACCGCTAGCGACTAGCACAGATACGCAGTATTTT. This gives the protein CASSEPLATSTDTQYF.

Written as DNA, the CDR3 is TGCGCCAGCTCTTCGGGGGATACGCAGTATTTT. This codes for CASSSGDTQYF. The V and J genes are TRBV10-1 and TRBJ2-3; TRBD2 might be the D (5 bases). The V end lost 8 bases, the J end lost 6 bases, and 9 bases lay between the germline ends. Germline values: CDR1 WNHNN, CDR2 SYGVQD (reference sequence). This CDR3 is built from 11 residues.

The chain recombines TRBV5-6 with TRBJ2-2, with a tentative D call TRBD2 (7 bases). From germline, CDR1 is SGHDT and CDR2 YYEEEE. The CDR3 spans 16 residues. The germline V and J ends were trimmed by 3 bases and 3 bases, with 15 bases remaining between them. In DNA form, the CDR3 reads TGTGCCAGCAGCTCTATGGGGGGGCCGGACACCGGGGAGCTGTTTTTT. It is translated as CASSSMGGPDTGELFF.

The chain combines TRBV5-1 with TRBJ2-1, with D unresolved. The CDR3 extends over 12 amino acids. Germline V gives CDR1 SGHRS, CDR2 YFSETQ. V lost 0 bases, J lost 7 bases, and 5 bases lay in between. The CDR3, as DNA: TGCGCCAGCAGCTTGGAGAGAAATGAGCAGTTCTTC. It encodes CASSLERNEQFF. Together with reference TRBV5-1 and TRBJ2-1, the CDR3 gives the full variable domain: KAGVTQTPRYLIKTRGQQVTLSCSPISGHRSVSWYQQTPGQGLQFLFEYFSETQRNKGNFPGRFSGRQFSNSRSEMNVSTLELGDSALYLCASSLERNEQFFGPGTRLTVL.

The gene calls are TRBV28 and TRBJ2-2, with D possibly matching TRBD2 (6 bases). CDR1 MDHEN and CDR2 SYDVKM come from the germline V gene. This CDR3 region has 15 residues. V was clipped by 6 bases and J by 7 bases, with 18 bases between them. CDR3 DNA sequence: TGTGCCAGCAGGAAGAGCGGGTGGAGGGGCGGGGAGCTGTTTTTT. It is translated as CASRKSGWRGGELFF. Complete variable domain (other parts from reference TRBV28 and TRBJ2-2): DVKVTQSSRYLVKRTGEKVFLECVQDMDHENMFWYRQDPGLGLRLIYFSYDVKMKEKGDIPEGYSVSREKKERFSLILESASTNQTSMYLCASRKSGWRGGELFFGEGSRLTVL.